This record looks at one T cell receptor beta chain sequence and its context. The specificity of this receptor is unknown. The sample holds no much larger clone one base away, and base qualities are not on file. According to the study, the label for this sample's time point signals: about 28 days (+/-7) after the second vaccine dose. AZD1222 recipients with second doses at about 4 weeks or about 12 weeks were pooled, because spike-specific TCR depth and breadth did not differ between schedules. The vaccinee samples were drawn from two UK trials, COV001 and COV002, one of which was a single-blind randomized controlled phase 2/3 trial testing AZD1222 (ChAdOx1 nCoV-19) in healthy adults. For TCRbeta chain sequencing, PBMC samples from trial participants were taken at day 0 and at day 28 after the second dose. The data belong to a study of T cell responses to AZD1222 COVID-19 vaccine (dated by TCRdb to about 2021). For context, the study as a whole: A total of around 240 trial participants underwent TCR sequencing, of whom 207 received two doses of AZD1222 and about 26 received two doses of the MenACWY control vaccine. Trial participants were enrolled by age into subgroups of 18-55, 56-69 and 70-plus years, and around 150, 29 and 61 TCR-sequenced participants, respectively, were included in these subgroups.

The CDR3 regions of human TCRbeta chains were subjected to immunosequencing. As for the original processing: Repertoire TCRs were checked for matches against a reference library of SARS-CoV-2-specific TCRs that had been generated using the MIRA antigen-specificity platform. Breadth was defined as the fraction of unique TCRs that were SARS-CoV-2-associated, and depth was defined as the fraction of total T cells that were SARS-CoV-2-associated. Each spike-specific TCR was assigned to its reactive spike region and to a CD4 or CD8 class using the MIRA data. Log10-transformed breadth and depth values were compared by one-way ANOVA with Sidak's multiple comparisons tests. What TCRdb holds here is the immuneACCESS table cut down to in-frame rearrangements. Part of the clones is not present; checked against another copy, under half of the missing clones reflect an unresolved V gene, and the others are unexplained. The DNA was the basis for D and trimming; V, J and clone size are from that table. The sample yields approximately 81,000 clones; roughly 80% were counted once. The ten most abundant clones make up about 1.3% of the sample.

There are 15 amino acids in the CDR3, from cysteine to phenylalanine inclusive. The kept DNA is CDR3 alone, 45 bases in frame from the first base. At the junction V is shortened by 1 base and J by 5 bases, with 13 bases in between. Per the germline V gene, SGHTA is the CDR1 and FQGNSA is the CDR2. Broad study findings and their caveats: In the small 56-69-year group, the increase in depth fell short of significance, most likely because of low power. After two AZD1222 doses, spike-specific TCR breadth and depth were significantly higher than at day 0 and than in MenACWY recipients. Participants were mostly white British, with more females than males. The authors suggested clonal diversity may have been underestimated. Nearly half of unique spike-specific TCRs reportedly recognized epitopes outside regions mutated in the B.1.351 and B.1.1.7 variants. Because no samples from the day 14 peak response were available, repertoires could be characterized only after the peak T cell response. CD4 TCRs associated with the vaccine covered the entire spike protein, and the dominant responses were in regions 160-218 and 743-854. Only five or six AZD1222 recipients were SARS-CoV-2 seropositive at baseline, limiting conclusions about previously exposed vaccinees.

The sample was peripheral blood, taken 28 days after the second AZD1222 dose. The sequence came from an adult who received the AZD1222 COVID-19 vaccine. Recombination joined TRBV7-2 with TRBJ2-3; a tentative D match to TRBD2 spans 6 bases. The nucleotide sequence is given as TGTGCCAGCAGCTTAGGAGGGAGGAGGGAAGATACGCAGTATTTT. It specifies CASSLGGRREDTQYF.